A selection of T cell receptor beta chains follows, all from one sample in a study of T cell changes during pregnancy in multiple sclerosis. TCRdb keeps only in-frame clones here, not all; method: immunoSEQ multiplex PCR. The sample consists of approximately 58,000 clones, about nine tenths of them appearing once. The material sequenced was peripheral blood, taken in the second trimester of pregnancy. All receptors come from a female donor with multiple sclerosis, enrolled in a pregnancy study. The CDR3 runs from the conserved cysteine through the conserved F or W. Each record gives: clone size, CDR3 length, D gene, J gene, V gene, CDR3 protein, CDR3 DNA. D genes are given only for firm matches. A clone size is listed for some rows: how often the clone was seen (once, few, many), or a class if it is expanded.

clone_size: -; cdr3_length: 15; d_call: -; j_call: TRBJ2-1; v_call: TRBV30; cdr3_aa: CAWSEGDPSYNEQFF; cdr3_nt: TGTGCCTGGAGTGAAGGGGATCCTTCCTACAATGAGCAGTTCTTC
clone_size: -; cdr3_length: 17; d_call: -; j_call: TRBJ2-3; v_call: TRBV2; cdr3_aa: CASSERARTASTDTQYF; cdr3_nt: TGTGCCAGCAGTGAAAGGGCCAGGACAGCTAGCACAGATACGCAGTATTTT
clone_size: -; cdr3_length: 14; d_call: -; j_call: TRBJ2-2; v_call: TRBV4-1; cdr3_aa: CASSPSAPAGELFF; cdr3_nt: TGCGCCAGCAGCCCTTCCGCGCCCGCCGGGGAGCTGTTTTTT
clone_size: -; cdr3_length: 13; d_call: -; j_call: TRBJ1-1; v_call: TRBV9; cdr3_aa: CASSATSYTEAFF; cdr3_nt: TGTGCCAGCAGCGCCACATCTTATACTGAAGCTTTCTTT
clone_size: -; cdr3_length: 16; d_call: TRBD2; j_call: TRBJ2-3; v_call: TRBV5-4; cdr3_aa: CASSQGGLAGTDTQYF; cdr3_nt: TGTGCCAGCAGCCAGGGGGGACTAGCGGGAACAGATACGCAGTATTTT
clone_size: -; cdr3_length: 15; d_call: TRBD2; j_call: TRBJ2-1; v_call: TRBV9; cdr3_aa: CASSLSGRAINEQFF; cdr3_nt: TGTGCCAGCAGCCTTAGCGGGAGGGCCATAAATGAGCAGTTCTTC
clone_size: -; cdr3_length: 13; d_call: -; j_call: TRBJ1-1; v_call: TRBV28; cdr3_aa: CASSPDSYTEAFF; cdr3_nt: TGTGCCAGCAGTCCGGACAGTTACACTGAAGCTTTCTTT
clone_size: -; cdr3_length: 16; d_call: TRBD2; j_call: TRBJ2-7; v_call: TRBV6-4; cdr3_aa: CASSDQGTSDSYEQYF; cdr3_nt: TGTGCCAGCAGTGACCAAGGGACTAGTGACTCCTACGAGCAGTACTTC
clone_size: -; cdr3_length: 12; d_call: -; j_call: TRBJ2-7; v_call: TRBV12-5; cdr3_aa: CASGQTVSEQYF; cdr3_nt: TGTGCTAGTGGCCAAACTGTAAGCGAGCAGTACTTC
clone_size: -; cdr3_length: 17; d_call: TRBD2; j_call: TRBJ2-2; v_call: TRBV11-2; cdr3_aa: CASSPGLAGGNTGELFF; cdr3_nt: TGTGCCAGCAGCCCGGGACTAGCGGGAGGGAACACCGGGGAGCTGTTTTTT
clone_size: -; cdr3_length: 14; d_call: TRBD1; j_call: TRBJ1-2; v_call: TRBV6-5; cdr3_aa: CASSNRGRAYGYTF; cdr3_nt: TGTGCCAGCAGCAACAGGGGAAGGGCCTATGGCTACACCTTC
clone_size: -; cdr3_length: 14; d_call: -; j_call: TRBJ1-5; v_call: TRBV19; cdr3_aa: CASTPRGFNQPQHF; cdr3_nt: TGTGCCAGTACCCCGCGGGGGTTCAATCAGCCCCAGCATTTT
clone_size: -; cdr3_length: 13; d_call: -; j_call: TRBJ2-3; v_call: TRBV21-1; cdr3_aa: CASRVGGADTQYF; cdr3_nt: TGTGCCAGCCGGGTCGGGGGGGCAGATACGCAGTATTTT
clone_size: -; cdr3_length: 15; d_call: TRBD1; j_call: TRBJ2-2; v_call: TRBV6-1; cdr3_aa: CASSPQGANTGELFF; cdr3_nt: TGTGCCAGCAGCCCACAGGGGGCGAACACCGGGGAGCTGTTTTTT
clone_size: -; cdr3_length: 15; d_call: TRBD1; j_call: TRBJ1-5; v_call: TRBV5-1; cdr3_aa: CASSLEGAGNQPQHF; cdr3_nt: TGCGCCAGCAGCTTAGAGGGGGCGGGCAATCAGCCCCAGCATTTT
clone_size: -; cdr3_length: 15; d_call: -; j_call: TRBJ2-2; v_call: TRBV2; cdr3_aa: CASMKDWGGTGELFF; cdr3_nt: TGTGCCAGCATGAAGGACTGGGGAGGCACCGGGGAGCTGTTTTTT
clone_size: -; cdr3_length: 11; d_call: -; j_call: TRBJ1-5; v_call: TRBV28; cdr3_aa: CASSLNQPQHF; cdr3_nt: TGTGCCAGCAGCCTTAATCAGCCCCAGCATTTT
clone_size: -; cdr3_length: 14; d_call: TRBD1; j_call: TRBJ2-7; v_call: TRBV27; cdr3_aa: CASSLRQGAYEQYF; cdr3_nt: TGTGCCAGCAGTTTACGACAGGGGGCATACGAGCAGTACTTC
clone_size: -; cdr3_length: 15; d_call: TRBD2; j_call: TRBJ2-3; v_call: TRBV4-2; cdr3_aa: CASSQTSGRADTQYF; cdr3_nt: TGTGCCAGCAGCCAGACTAGCGGGAGGGCAGATACGCAGTATTTT
clone_size: -; cdr3_length: 12; d_call: -; j_call: TRBJ2-7; v_call: TRBV19; cdr3_aa: CASSIGSREQYF; cdr3_nt: TGTGCCAGTAGTATAGGGTCTCGGGAGCAGTACTTC
clone_size: -; cdr3_length: 11; d_call: -; j_call: TRBJ2-1; v_call: TRBV29-1; cdr3_aa: CSPQQGNEQFF; cdr3_nt: TGCAGCCCCCAACAGGGCAATGAGCAGTTCTTC
clone_size: once; cdr3_length: 15; d_call: -; j_call: TRBJ2-1; v_call: TRBV10-3; cdr3_aa: CAISVSSEGNNEQFF; cdr3_nt: TGTGCCATCAGTGTGTCGAGCGAGGGTAACAATGAGCAGTTCTTC
clone_size: -; cdr3_length: 14; d_call: -; j_call: TRBJ1-4; v_call: TRBV7-9; cdr3_aa: CASSATGWGEKLFF; cdr3_nt: TGTGCCAGCAGCGCAACAGGGTGGGGCGAAAAACTGTTTTTT
clone_size: -; cdr3_length: 15; d_call: -; j_call: TRBJ1-4; v_call: TRBV6-5; cdr3_aa: CASSVLSATNEKLFF; cdr3_nt: TGTGCCAGCAGTGTTCTTTCAGCAACTAATGAAAAACTGTTTTTT
clone_size: -; cdr3_length: 12; d_call: -; j_call: TRBJ2-7; v_call: TRBV6-1; cdr3_aa: CASSDWLYEQYF; cdr3_nt: TGTGCCAGCAGTGATTGGCTCTACGAGCAGTACTTC
clone_size: -; cdr3_length: 15; d_call: -; j_call: TRBJ2-7; v_call: TRBV2; cdr3_aa: CASSNRGRPTYEQYF; cdr3_nt: TGTGCCAGCAGTAATCGGGGAAGGCCGACCTACGAGCAGTACTTC
clone_size: -; cdr3_length: 13; d_call: -; j_call: TRBJ2-7; v_call: TRBV2; cdr3_aa: CASRSAYSYEQYF; cdr3_nt: TGTGCCAGCAGGTCAGCGTACTCCTACGAGCAGTACTTC
clone_size: -; cdr3_length: 16; d_call: TRBD2; j_call: TRBJ2-1; v_call: TRBV5-1; cdr3_aa: CASSGGTSGDYNEQFF; cdr3_nt: TGCGCCAGCAGCGGAGGGACTAGCGGAGACTACAATGAGCAGTTCTTC
clone_size: -; cdr3_length: 12; d_call: -; j_call: TRBJ2-3; v_call: TRBV19; cdr3_aa: CASTGPTDTQYF; cdr3_nt: TGTGCCAGTACAGGCCCCACAGATACGCAGTATTTT
clone_size: -; cdr3_length: 11; d_call: -; j_call: TRBJ2-1; v_call: TRBV2; cdr3_aa: CASSFRGEQFF; cdr3_nt: TGTGCCAGCAGTTTCCGGGGGGAGCAGTTCTTC
clone_size: -; cdr3_length: 10; d_call: -; j_call: TRBJ1-1; v_call: TRBV25-1; cdr3_aa: CASRQGEAFF; cdr3_nt: TGTGCCAGCAGACAGGGAGAAGCTTTCTTT
clone_size: -; cdr3_length: 13; d_call: -; j_call: TRBJ1-1; v_call: TRBV25-1; cdr3_aa: CASSVQMNTEAFF; cdr3_nt: TGTGCCAGCAGTGTACAGATGAACACTGAAGCTTTCTTT
clone_size: -; cdr3_length: 14; d_call: TRBD2; j_call: TRBJ2-3; v_call: TRBV6-5; cdr3_aa: CASSLAGRPDTQYF; cdr3_nt: TGTGCCAGCAGTTTAGCGGGACGGCCAGATACGCAGTATTTT
clone_size: -; cdr3_length: 13; d_call: TRBD2; j_call: TRBJ2-2; v_call: TRBV7-3; cdr3_aa: CASSVGGTGELFF; cdr3_nt: TGTGCCAGCAGCGTCGGGGGGACCGGGGAGCTGTTTTTT
clone_size: -; cdr3_length: 13; d_call: -; j_call: TRBJ2-7; v_call: TRBV5-4; cdr3_aa: CASSWDSNYEQYF; cdr3_nt: TGTGCCAGCAGCTGGGACTCAAACTACGAGCAGTACTTC
clone_size: -; cdr3_length: 14; d_call: TRBD2; j_call: TRBJ2-5; v_call: TRBV30; cdr3_aa: CAWTGGLAGETQYF; cdr3_nt: TGTGCCTGGACAGGGGGACTAGCGGGAGAGACCCAGTACTTC
clone_size: -; cdr3_length: 15; d_call: TRBD2; j_call: TRBJ2-7; v_call: TRBV27; cdr3_aa: CASSTPTSLTYEQYF; cdr3_nt: TGTGCCAGCAGTACACCGACTAGCCTCACCTACGAGCAGTACTTC